These T cell receptor beta chains were read from a single sample in a study of molecular identifiers for immune sequencing clone quantification. TCRdb recomputed calls from the PCR reads with MiXCR, one row per CDR3 protein. Counted here are about 640,000 distinct CDR3 sequences, less than 20% occurring once; the ten biggest clones make up roughly 0.9%. The sequenced sample was naive CD8+ T cells from blood, with Jurkat cell RNA spiked in. These receptors came from a human donor in good health. Some libraries in this study had Jurkat cell RNA spiked in. CDR3s include the opening cysteine and the closing phenylalanine or tryptophan.

length | J | V | CDR3
14 | TRBJ2-1 | TRBV5-4 | CASKGLAVSEEQFF
13 | TRBJ1-1 | TRBV2 | CASSETGYAEAFF
16 | TRBJ2-7 | TRBV3-1 | CASSQDPRGGAYEQYF
15 | TRBJ2-5 | TRBV28 | CASKRLADKEETQYF
17 | TRBJ2-3 | TRBV13 | CASSWAQLAGSTDTQYF
12 | TRBJ2-1 | TRBV11-2 | CASSRLVYEQFF
15 | TRBJ2-7 | TRBV20-1 | CSASLTGTDPYEQYF
17 | TRBJ2-1 | TRBV20-1 | CSARLIGTSGMNNEQFF
14 | TRBJ2-7 | TRBV5-1 | CASSWDSSNYEQYF
13 | TRBJ1-5 | TRBV24-1 | CATSVGTGAPQHF
14 | TRBJ1-3 | TRBV7-8 | CASSFWTGGNTIYF
17 | TRBJ2-5 | TRBV7-6 | CASSLGRAGEGLETQYF
15 | TRBJ2-1 | TRBV7-9 | CASSLVAGVGNEQFF
12 | TRBJ1-5 | TRBV3-1 | CASSQDNQPQHF
15 | TRBJ2-3 | TRBV19 | CASSMTSGSADTQYF
15 | TRBJ2-3 | TRBV6-2/TRBV6-3 | CASSYAGQGADTQYF
19 | TRBJ2-3 | TRBV6-1 | CASSDPGLAGGPYTDTQYF
15 | TRBJ1-1 | TRBV7-9 | CASSLVRGMDTEAFF
13 | TRBJ2-2 | TRBV29-1 | CSVGPLGTGELFF
15 | TRBJ1-6 | TRBV4-3 | CASSQDHRVNSPLHF
13 | TRBJ2-3 | TRBV12-3/TRBV12-4 | CASSLASKDTQYF
14 | TRBJ2-1 | TRBV27 | CASSSLAGDFEQFF
14 | TRBJ2-7 | TRBV4-1 | CASSLTGTGYEQYF
15 | TRBJ2-7 | TRBV29-1 | CSVVWLDRGAYEQYF
13 | TRBJ2-1 | TRBV30 | CAWSVRMYNEQFF
15 | TRBJ1-6 | TRBV20-1 | CSARVSGGVNSPLHF
13 | TRBJ2-1 | TRBV30 | CAWSVGVVSEQFF
15 | TRBJ1-5 | TRBV6-5 | CASTSGRGSNQPQHF
15 | TRBJ2-1 | TRBV29-1 | CSVAKRQGGGNEQFF
16 | TRBJ2-7 | TRBV27 | CASSLTISGSDYEQYF
17 | TRBJ2-3 | TRBV28 | CASSVRLAGVRADTQYF
13 | TRBJ2-7 | TRBV4-1 | CASSQDQSYEQYF
14 | TRBJ1-2 | TRBV6-5 | CASSYSGLNYGYTF
17 | TRBJ2-3 | TRBV4-3 | CASSQDHAGVGTDTQYF
13 | TRBJ1-1 | TRBV6-5 | CASRRQGETEAFF
14 | TRBJ2-3 | TRBV29-1 | CSVDWGSSTDTQYF
18 | TRBJ1-2 | TRBV5-6 | CASSSHPGTGVFLYGYTF
14 | TRBJ2-7 | TRBV7-9 | CASSQTGTGDEQYF
14 | TRBJ2-7 | TRBV19 | CASSISTGYYEQYF
15 | TRBJ2-2 | TRBV7-9 | CASRSGTGRTRELFF
12 | TRBJ2-3 | TRBV12-3/TRBV12-4 | CASSREGNTQYF
19 | TRBJ2-7 | TRBV4-3 | CASSQDWGKIAGVAYEQYF
15 | TRBJ2-1 | TRBV7-9 | CASAGLAGSLDEQFF
13 | TRBJ2-7 | TRBV27 | CASSFSSSGEQYF
13 | TRBJ1-1 | TRBV6-5 | CASSPGHLTEAFF